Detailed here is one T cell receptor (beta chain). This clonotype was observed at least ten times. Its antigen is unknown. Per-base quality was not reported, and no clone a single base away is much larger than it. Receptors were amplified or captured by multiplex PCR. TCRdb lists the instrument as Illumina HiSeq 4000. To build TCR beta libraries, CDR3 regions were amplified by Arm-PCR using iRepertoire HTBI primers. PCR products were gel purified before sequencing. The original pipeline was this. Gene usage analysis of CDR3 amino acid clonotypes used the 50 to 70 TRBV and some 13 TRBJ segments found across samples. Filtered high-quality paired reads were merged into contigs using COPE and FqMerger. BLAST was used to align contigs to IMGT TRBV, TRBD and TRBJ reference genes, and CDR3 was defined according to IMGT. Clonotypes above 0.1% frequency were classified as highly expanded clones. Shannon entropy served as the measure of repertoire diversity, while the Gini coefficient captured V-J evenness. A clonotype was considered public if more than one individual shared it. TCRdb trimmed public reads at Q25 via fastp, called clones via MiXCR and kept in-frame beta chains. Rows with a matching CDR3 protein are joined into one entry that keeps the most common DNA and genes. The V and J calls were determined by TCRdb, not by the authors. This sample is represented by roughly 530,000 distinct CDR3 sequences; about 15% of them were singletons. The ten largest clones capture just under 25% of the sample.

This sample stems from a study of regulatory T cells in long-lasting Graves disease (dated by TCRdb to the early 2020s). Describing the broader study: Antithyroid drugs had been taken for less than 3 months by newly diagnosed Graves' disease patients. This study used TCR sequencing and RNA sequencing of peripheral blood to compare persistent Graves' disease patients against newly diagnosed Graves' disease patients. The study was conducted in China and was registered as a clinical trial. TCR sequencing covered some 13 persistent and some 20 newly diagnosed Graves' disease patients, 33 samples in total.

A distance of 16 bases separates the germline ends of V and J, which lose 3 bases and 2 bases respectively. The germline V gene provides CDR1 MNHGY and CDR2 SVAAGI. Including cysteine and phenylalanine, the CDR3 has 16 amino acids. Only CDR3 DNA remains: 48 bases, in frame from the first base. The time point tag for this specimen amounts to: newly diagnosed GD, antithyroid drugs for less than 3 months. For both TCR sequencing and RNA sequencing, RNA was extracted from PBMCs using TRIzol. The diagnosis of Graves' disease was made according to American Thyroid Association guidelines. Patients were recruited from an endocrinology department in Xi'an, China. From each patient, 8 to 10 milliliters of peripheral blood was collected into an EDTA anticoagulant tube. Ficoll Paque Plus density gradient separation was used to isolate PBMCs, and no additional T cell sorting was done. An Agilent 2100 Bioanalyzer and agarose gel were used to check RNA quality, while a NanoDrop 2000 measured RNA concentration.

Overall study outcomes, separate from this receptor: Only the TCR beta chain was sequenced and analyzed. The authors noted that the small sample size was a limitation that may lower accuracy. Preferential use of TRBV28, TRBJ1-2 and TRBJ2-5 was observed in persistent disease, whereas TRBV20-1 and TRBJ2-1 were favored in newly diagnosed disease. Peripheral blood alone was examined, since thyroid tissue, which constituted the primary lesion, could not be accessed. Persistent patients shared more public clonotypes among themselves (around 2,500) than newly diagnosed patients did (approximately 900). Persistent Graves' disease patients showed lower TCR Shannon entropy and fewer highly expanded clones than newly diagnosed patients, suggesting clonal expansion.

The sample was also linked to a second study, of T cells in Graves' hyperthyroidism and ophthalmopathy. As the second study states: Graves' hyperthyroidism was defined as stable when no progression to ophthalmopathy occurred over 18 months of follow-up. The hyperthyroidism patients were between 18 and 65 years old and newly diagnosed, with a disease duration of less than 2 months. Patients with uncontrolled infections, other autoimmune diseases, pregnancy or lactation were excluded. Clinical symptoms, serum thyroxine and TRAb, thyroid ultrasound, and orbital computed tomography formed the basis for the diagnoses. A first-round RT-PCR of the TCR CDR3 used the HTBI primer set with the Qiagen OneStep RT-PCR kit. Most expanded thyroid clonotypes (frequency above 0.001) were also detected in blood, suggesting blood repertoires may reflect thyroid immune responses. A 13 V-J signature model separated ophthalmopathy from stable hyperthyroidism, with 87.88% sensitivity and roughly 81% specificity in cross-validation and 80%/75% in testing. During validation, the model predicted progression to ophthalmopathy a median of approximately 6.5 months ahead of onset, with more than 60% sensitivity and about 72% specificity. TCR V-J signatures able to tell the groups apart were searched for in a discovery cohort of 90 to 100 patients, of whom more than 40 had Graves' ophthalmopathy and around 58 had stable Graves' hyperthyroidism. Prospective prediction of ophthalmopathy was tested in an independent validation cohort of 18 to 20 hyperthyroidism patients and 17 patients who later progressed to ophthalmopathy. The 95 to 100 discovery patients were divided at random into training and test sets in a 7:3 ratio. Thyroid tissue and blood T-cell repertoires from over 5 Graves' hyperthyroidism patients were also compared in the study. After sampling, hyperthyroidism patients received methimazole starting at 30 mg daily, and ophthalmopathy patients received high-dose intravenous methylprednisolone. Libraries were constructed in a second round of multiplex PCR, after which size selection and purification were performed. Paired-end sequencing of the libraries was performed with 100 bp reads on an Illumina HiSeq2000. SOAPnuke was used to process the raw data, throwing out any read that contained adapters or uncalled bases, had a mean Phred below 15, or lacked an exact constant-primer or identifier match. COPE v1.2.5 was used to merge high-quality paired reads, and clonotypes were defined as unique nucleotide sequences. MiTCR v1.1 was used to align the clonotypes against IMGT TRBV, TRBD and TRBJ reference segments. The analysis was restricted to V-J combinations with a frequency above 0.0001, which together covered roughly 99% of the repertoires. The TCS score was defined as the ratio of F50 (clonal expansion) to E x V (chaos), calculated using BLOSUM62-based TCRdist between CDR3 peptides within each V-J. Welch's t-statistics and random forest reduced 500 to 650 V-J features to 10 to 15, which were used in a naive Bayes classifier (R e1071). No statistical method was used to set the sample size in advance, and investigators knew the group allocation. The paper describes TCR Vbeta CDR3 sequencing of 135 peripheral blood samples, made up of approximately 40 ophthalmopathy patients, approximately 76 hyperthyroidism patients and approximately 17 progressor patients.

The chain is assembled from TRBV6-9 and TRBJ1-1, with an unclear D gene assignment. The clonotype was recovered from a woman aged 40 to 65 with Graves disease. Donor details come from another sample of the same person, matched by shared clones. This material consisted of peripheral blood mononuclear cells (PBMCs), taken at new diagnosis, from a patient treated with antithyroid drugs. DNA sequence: TGTGCCAGCAGTTACGGGCCGGGAGGAGGAAACACTGAAGCTTTCTTT. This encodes CASSYGPGGGNTEAFF.